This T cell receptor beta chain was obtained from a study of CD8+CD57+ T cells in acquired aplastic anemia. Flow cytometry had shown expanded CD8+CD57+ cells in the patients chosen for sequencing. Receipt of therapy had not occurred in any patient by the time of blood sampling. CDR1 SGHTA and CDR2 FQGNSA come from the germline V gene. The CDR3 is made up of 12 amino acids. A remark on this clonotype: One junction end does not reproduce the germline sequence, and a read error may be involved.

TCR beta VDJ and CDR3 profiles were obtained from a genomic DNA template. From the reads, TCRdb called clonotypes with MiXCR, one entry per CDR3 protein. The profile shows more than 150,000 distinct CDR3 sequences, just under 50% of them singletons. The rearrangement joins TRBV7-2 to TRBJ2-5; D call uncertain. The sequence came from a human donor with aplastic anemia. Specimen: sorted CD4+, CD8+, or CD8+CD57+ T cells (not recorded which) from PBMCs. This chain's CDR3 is CASSWAQEAQYF. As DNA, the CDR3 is TGTGCCAGCAGCTGGGCGCAAGAGGCCCAGTACTTC.